The rows below give T cell receptor beta chains drawn from one sample of a study of patients and donors after allogeneic stem cell transplantation. Each CDR3 protein is one row after TCRdb ran MiXCR on the RT-PCR reads. Seen here are about 960,000 distinct CDR3 sequences, roughly 18% observed once, and the top ten hold roughly 6%. Sequencing was performed on blood, either unsorted or a sorted T cell fraction (not recorded which). The source is a human donor who was either an allogeneic HSCT recipient or a stem cell or donor lymphocyte infusion donor (not recorded which). It is not recorded whose cells these are; they may come from a transplant donor. CDR3s include the opening cysteine and the closing phenylalanine or tryptophan. The D gene is left open where the match is weak. A row's size may be missing; if present it is once, few, many or a size class.

>many|TRBJ1-1|TRBV12-3/TRBV12-4|TRBD1
TGTGCCAGCAGTTTCGGGACAGGGGGGAACACTGAAGCTTTCTTT
CASSFGTGGNTEAFF
>many|TRBJ2-7|TRBV29-1|TRBD1
TGCAGCGTTGCCGGGACAGGGCTATACGAGCAGTACTTC
CSVAGTGLYEQYF
>.|TRBJ2-7|TRBV6-1|.
TGTGCCAGCAGGGACGGGGGGCTCTACGAGCAGTACTTC
CASRDGGLYEQYF
>.|TRBJ1-2|TRBV5-1|.
TGCGCCAGCAGCCCCAGGACGGTAGCTAACTATGGCTACACCTTC
CASSPRTVANYGYTF
>few|TRBJ2-7|TRBV12-3/TRBV12-4|TRBD2
TGTGCCAGCAGTTTAGCGCTGCCAGCGGGAGGGAGGGAGCAGTACTTC
CASSLALPAGGREQYF
>.|TRBJ1-1|TRBV30|.
TGTGCCTGGAGTGTATCCGGAGCGGGGACTGAAGCTTTCTTT
CAWSVSGAGTEAFF
>.|TRBJ2-2|TRBV6-1|.
TGTGCCACCCAGCTGGGACTTCTTCAAACCGGGGAGCTGTTTTTT
CATQLGLLQTGELFF
>.|TRBJ1-1|TRBV3-1|TRBD1
TGTGCCAGCGTAAGGACAGGGGCCACTGAAGCTTTCTTT
CASVRTGATEAFF
>few|TRBJ2-3|TRBV28|TRBD2
TGTGCCAGCAGCTCAATAGCTAGCGGAACCACAGATACGCAGTATTTT
CASSSIASGTTDTQYF
>.|TRBJ1-2|TRBV5-5|.
TGTGCCAGCATCGAGGGTCCGGGGTTTCATGGCTACACCTTC
CASIEGPGFHGYTF
>many|TRBJ2-2|TRBV12-3/TRBV12-4|TRBD2
TGTGCCAGCAGTTTCGGGGGAGGGCCCCCCGGGGAGCTGTTTTTT
CASSFGGGPPGELFF
>.|TRBJ1-1|TRBV9|.
TGTGCCAGCAGCTCCTCTGGGGGTGAAGCTTTCTTT
CASSSSGGEAFF
>few|TRBJ2-1|TRBV24-1|TRBD2
TGTGCCACCACTGCCGGGACTAGCGGGACGGATGAGCAGTTCTTC
CATTAGTSGTDEQFF
>few|TRBJ2-1|TRBV6-5|TRBD2
TGTGCCAGCAGTTCCCCTAGCGGGCGGAGCTCCTACAATGAGCAGTTCTTC
CASSSPSGRSSYNEQFF
>.|TRBJ1-1|TRBV5-1|.
TGCGCCAGCAGCTTGGCAACGGCGAACACTGAAGCTTTCTTT
CASSLATANTEAFF
>.|TRBJ2-1|TRBV3-1|.
TGTGCCAGCAGCCAAGGGGAGATTTACAATGAGCAGTTCTTC
CASSQGEIYNEQFF
>few|TRBJ1-6|TRBV5-1|.
TGCGCCAGCAGCTTGGACGGAAATAATTCACCCCTCCACTTT
CASSLDGNNSPLHF
>.|TRBJ2-2|TRBV7-9|TRBD2
TGTGCCAGCAGCTTAAGGCAGCGGGAGAACACCGGGGAGCTGTTTTTT
CASSLRQRENTGELFF